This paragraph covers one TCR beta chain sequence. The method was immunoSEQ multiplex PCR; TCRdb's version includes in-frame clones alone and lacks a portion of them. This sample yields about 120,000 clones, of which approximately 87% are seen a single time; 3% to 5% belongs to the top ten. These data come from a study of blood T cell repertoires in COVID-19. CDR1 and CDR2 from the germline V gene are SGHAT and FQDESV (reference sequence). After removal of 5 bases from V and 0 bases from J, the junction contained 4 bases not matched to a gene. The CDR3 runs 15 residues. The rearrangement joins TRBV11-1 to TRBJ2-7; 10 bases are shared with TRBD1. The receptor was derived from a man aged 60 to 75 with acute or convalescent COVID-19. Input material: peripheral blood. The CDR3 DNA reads TGTGCCAGCAGCCCCCGGGACAGGGGCTCCTACGAGCAGTACTTC. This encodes CASSPRDRGSYEQYF.